The entry below describes one T cell receptor beta chain. Trimming at V came to 3 bases and at J to 7 bases, leaving 6 bases not matched to a gene. The CDR3 contains 14 residues. Germline lookup yields CDR1 GTSNPN and CDR2 SVGIG (reference sequence). TCR beta CDR3 regions were amplified from RNA transcripts. First-round RT-PCR of the TCR CDR3 relied on the HTBI primer set. One entry per CDR3 protein, called by TCRdb with MiXCR from the multiplex PCR reads. Of about 640,000 distinct CDR3 sequences in the sample, more than 20% are singletons; the top ten hold roughly a third. This record belongs to a study of T cells in Graves' hyperthyroidism and ophthalmopathy.

The sequence came from a man aged 30-40 years with Graves' ophthalmopathy. The chain uses TRBV30 and TRBJ1-6; 7 bases map to TRBD1. Sequenced: blood. The CDR3 loop is CAWSDGTVNSPLHF. The CDR3 nucleotides read TGTGCCTGGAGCGATGGGACAGTAAATTCACCCCTCCACTTT.